This T cell receptor beta chain was observed in a study of shared clonotypes between healthy human individuals. Study outcomes and limitations: For sorted subsets, rarefaction showed incomplete sequencing despite large depth.

V lost 4 bases and J 0 bases, leaving 9 bases between the germline ends. Germline CDR1 and CDR2: SGHRS and YFSETQ. The CDR3 runs to 14 residues. With respect to this clone: Its antigen remains unknown.

The table came from immunoSEQ multiplex PCR; TCRdb's copy has only in-frame clones and leaves some out. The table shows 2.3 million or so clones, with 93% occurring only once. The receptor was derived from a man between 18 and 29 years old in good health. Some clones in this sample may be carry-over from other donors' samples. The chain employs TRBV5-1 and TRBJ2-3; a possible D gene is TRBD1 (5 bases). The sequencing input was naive CD4+ T cells from PBMCs. Indicated subset: CD45RA+ positively selected. The CDR3 loop reads CASSPTVSTDTQYF. The CDR3 bases are TGCGCCAGCAGCCCGACAGTAAGCACAGATACGCAGTATTTT. Full variable domain (missing parts from reference TRBV5-1 and TRBJ2-3): KAGVTQTPRYLIKTRGQQVTLSCSPISGHRSVSWYQQTPGQGLQFLFEYFSETQRNKGNFPGRFSGRQFSNSRSEMNVSTLELGDSALYLCASSPTVSTDTQYFGPGTRLTVL.